One TCR beta chain is described in this entry. Its binding antigen is unknown. One base away there is no much larger clone; base qualities are not given. Trimming costs V 4 bases and J 5 bases, and their ends lie 15 bases apart. In the germline V gene, CDR1 corresponds to SQVTM and CDR2 to ANQGSEA. Its CDR3 holds 13 amino acids, cysteine through phenylalanine. Only CDR3 DNA is held: 39 bases, read in frame from base 1. Only healthy Caucasian donors were included. Three pairs of female monozygotic twins, all aged about 18 to 30 years, made up the twin cohort. CD4+ and CD8+ T cell populations were isolated with positive isolation kits from Invitrogen. This sample stems from a study of identical twins (TCRdb year 2016). As for the study more broadly: To test whether fetal clonotypes persist, this study deep-sequenced TCR alpha and beta repertoires from monozygotic twins, from unrelated adults of various ages, and from cord blood. Replicate twin experiments were performed at different times using different library preparation protocols to rule out contamination. Paper-wide results and their limitations: Out-of-frame TCR alpha sharing in monozygotic twins was systematically underestimated by recombination models, whereas sharing between unrelated individuals was in agreement with the recombination models. Invariant T cells such as MAIT and iNKT could partly confound zero-insertion analyses, although diverse VJ usage argued against such confounding for most clonotypes. Compared with coincidental sharing between unrelated individuals, out-of-frame TCR alpha sequences shared between twins had an excess of sequences with low generation probability. Fewer insertions were carried by abundant cord blood beta clonotypes, a similar but weaker trend appeared in young adult naive repertoires, and no such trend appeared in memory repertoires. A weaker excess of twin sharing was found in beta out-of-frame sequences because the signal-to-noise ratio was lowered by fewer shared sequences. Because the same donors could not be followed over many years, the conclusions relied on cross-sectional statistical analysis.

The method behind the library was 5' RACE. Sequenced using an Illumina HiSeq 2000. A universal primer binding site was added through template switching, and the final cDNA carried a unique molecular identifier so that TCR cDNA molecules could be counted accurately. Specific primers in the conserved constant-segment region were used to synthesize first-strand cDNA for the TCR alpha and beta chains. To control for contamination, every cDNA library was double barcoded, receiving both a SMART-Mk sample barcode and Illumina barcodes. TruSeq adapter sequences and Illumina sample barcodes were added in two successive PCR steps. The TCR alpha and beta cDNA libraries were sequenced on the Illumina HiSeq platform using custom primers. The paper's data handling went like this. Raw reads were processed with MiGEC to extract unique molecular identifiers, and MiXCR was used to determine CDR3 positions. For each individual, recombination models were inferred using an EM algorithm with the repgenHMM and IGoR tools. Shared clonotype analysis was performed with the tcR package in R, normalizing sharing by the product of cloneset sizes. Out-of-frame nonproductive sequences were analyzed to study raw recombination free of thymic and clonal selection effects. The public sequencing data were trimmed at Q25 with fastp and processed into clonotypes with MiXCR by TCRdb, which kept only in-frame beta chains. Every distinct CDR3 protein forms one entry, paired with its most common genes and DNA. The V and J calls and clone size are TCRdb's, not the authors'. For this sample there are about 530,000 distinct CDR3 sequences; 20% to 25% appear just once. Of the sample, about 0.48% falls within the top ten clones.

These data were also reused for a study on yellow fever vaccine responses in identical twins. From that second study: The authors reported that the T cell response to vaccination in identical twins appeared partly convergent and partly personalized. The study precisely tracked vaccine-responding T cell clones in identical twins.

The sample was CD4+ T cells sorted from blood. This sequence was found in a woman aged 18-29 years in good health. The rearranged segments are TRBV29-1 and TRBJ2-7; TRBD1 could be the D gene, as 5 bases match. The CDR3 reads CSVGGHPYDEQYF. The DNA sequence is given as TGCAGCGTTGGTGGACACCCCTACGACGAGCAGTACTTC.